These 31 T cell receptor beta chains were sequenced from one sample in a study of T-cell reconstitution after alpha-beta-depleted transplantation in children. During its preparation, the TCRbeta library received unique molecular identifiers. TCRdb used MiXCR to reprocess the PCR reads, holding one entry per CDR3 protein. The sample has some 600,000 distinct CDR3 sequences, approximately 13% seen once. The sample was PBMCs, mostly from graft donor cells, taken 360 days after TCRalphabeta/CD19-depleted stem cell transplant. The receptors here all came from a male patient aged 10 to 17 who had a stem cell transplant for acute myeloid leukemia, so the T cells may come from the graft donor.

As regards this clonotype: At one of its ends the junction is not consistent with the germline gene, which may arise from a read error. This sequence joins TRBV4-1 and TRBJ2-1; 9 nucleotides agree with TRBD2. Germline loops: CDR1 MGHRA, CDR2 YSYEKL. The CDR3 spans 20 residues. The CDR3 reads CASSQVLQTSGMLSYNEQLF. The CDR3, as DNA: TGCGCCAGCAGCCAAGTCCTCCAGACTAGCGGAATGCTCTCCTACAATGAGCAGTTGTTC.

This clonotype was detected a few times. The chain is built from TRBV28 and TRBJ2-7; no reliable D call. The V and J ends lost 4 bases and 6 bases respectively, with 13 bases between them. The CDR3 loop spans 13 amino acids. Germline V gene lookup returns CDR1 MDHEN and CDR2 SYDVKM. This chain's CDR3 is CASSSTPLGEQYF. The CDR3 nucleotides read TGTGCCAGCAGTTCGACCCCTCTAGGCGAGCAGTACTTC.

This clonotype was seen a handful of times. The chain employs TRBV27 and TRBJ2-5; 8 positions agree with TRBD2. This CDR3 region has 15 residues. CDR1 is MNHEY and CDR2 is SMNVEV in the germline V gene (reference sequence). The junction had 6 bases not matched to a gene; V was cut back by 2 bases and J by 4 bases. The DNA of the CDR3 is TGTGCCAGCAGTTTAACGGTCCTAGCGGGAGAGACCCAGTACTTC. The encoded protein is CASSLTVLAGETQYF.

This clonotype turned up a few times. DNA of the CDR3: TGTGCCAGCAGCTTAATGGGGCCAACCTACGAGCAGTACTTC. This sequence encodes CASSLMGPTYEQYF. The rearrangement joins TRBV7-3 to TRBJ2-7; D possibly corresponds to TRBD1 (5 bases). The V end lost 1 base, the J end lost 2 bases, and 9 bases lay between the germline ends. Germline CDR1 is SGHTA and CDR2 is FQGTGA. This CDR3 region has 14 residues.

In its sample, this clonotype was seen a few times. The J gene is TRBJ2-4, the V gene TRBV28, with a weak D call TRBD2 (8 bases). This CDR3 spans 17 amino acids. Looked up from germline, CDR1 is MDHEN and CDR2 is SYDVKM. Trimming cost V 5 bases and J 6 bases, with 23 bases left between them. In DNA form, the CDR3 reads TGTGCCAGCAGTGCCGGCGGGGGGAGGGGGCCTCGAAACATTCAGTACTTC. Its translation: CASSAGGGRGPRNIQYF.

The chain carries TRBV28 and TRBJ2-5; D is ambiguous. Germline assignment: CDR1 MDHEN and CDR2 SYDVKM. V lost 7 bases to trimming and J lost 5 bases, with 2 bases between them. CDR3 length equals 9 residues. The CDR3 spells CASKETQYF. The CDR3 nucleotides are TGTGCCAGCAAGGAGACCCAGTACTTC. Based on the CDR3 plus reference TRBV28 and TRBJ2-5, the full variable domain is DVKVTQSSRYLVKRTGEKVFLECVQDMDHENMFWYRQDPGLGLRLIYFSYDVKMKEKGDIPEGYSVSREKKERFSLILESASTNQTSMYLCASKETQYFGPGTRLLVL.

This clonotype was found many times. This chain uses TRBV5-1 with TRBJ2-7, with no clear D. This CDR3 spans 14 amino acids. Between the trimmed V and J ends, which lost 0 bases and 2 bases, there was a span of 9 bases. Germline V gives CDR1 SGHRS, CDR2 YFSETQ. CDR3 loop: CASSLDGLTYEQYF. CDR3 sequence (DNA): TGCGCCAGCAGCTTGGACGGCCTGACCTACGAGCAGTACTTC.

V gene TRBV24-1 combines with J gene TRBJ2-7; 9 nucleotides align to TRBD1. J gave up 5 bases and V 3 bases, and 13 bases lay outside the gene matches. The CDR3 is 17 residues long. The germline CDR1 and CDR2 sequences are KGHDR and SFDVKD. CDR3: CATSDPTGGLTGDEQYF. The CDR3 DNA is TGTGCCACCAGTGATCCCACAGGGGGCTTAACAGGGGACGAGCAGTACTTC.

V is TRBV5-1 and J is TRBJ2-1; 7 bases are a match to TRBD1. Trimming cost V 6 bases and J 0 bases; bases outside gene matches: 9. There are 16 residues in the CDR3. Germline CDR1 and CDR2: SGHRS and YFSETQ. CDR3 sequence reads: CASTLQDRASYNEQFF. DNA of the CDR3: TGCGCCAGCACCCTCCAAGACAGGGCCTCCTACAATGAGCAGTTCTTC.

This chain uses TRBV28 with TRBJ2-1; TRBD2 agrees at 14 bases. CDR3 length: 19 residues. Germline loops: CDR1 MDHEN, CDR2 SYDVKM. V was pared by 5 bases and J by 5 bases, with 14 bases of the junction left unmatched. The CDR3 loop is CASSPSGLAGVGGHNEQFF. Here the CDR3 DNA reads TGTGCCAGCAGTCCGTCGGGACTAGCGGGAGTGGGGGGCCACAATGAGCAGTTCTTC.

This clonotype turned up a few times. CDR3 amino acids: CASSPGLVAGVKNIQYF. CDR3 coding DNA: TGTGCCAGCAGCCCCGGTTTGGTTGCGGGGGTCAAAAACATTCAGTACTTC. The chain links TRBV3-1 to TRBJ2-4; 7 nucleotides match TRBD2. CDR1 and CDR2 from the germline V gene are LGHDT and YNNKEL (reference sequence). The CDR3 has 17 residues. V was pared by 4 bases and J by 3 bases, with 12 bases of the junction left unmatched.

The chain links TRBV7-2 to TRBJ2-1, with D tentatively TRBD2 (6 bases). V dropped 4 bases and J dropped 4 bases, with 14 bases sitting between them. CDR1 and CDR2 (germline): SGHTA, FQGNSA. The CDR3 has 15 residues. CDR3 in amino acids: CASSSTSAVYNEQFF. The CDR3 DNA reads TGTGCCAGCAGCTCGACTAGTGCTGTGTACAATGAGCAGTTCTTC.

This clonotype was counted a few times. The CDR3 DNA reads TGTGCCAGCAGCGTAGGTGTGTATGGAGTTCCCAGGGGGCAGTTCTTC. It translates to CASSVGVYGVPRGQFF. The V call is TRBV9, the J call TRBJ2-1; possible D gene TRBD1, 6 bases. The germline V gene has CDR1 SGDLS and CDR2 YYNGEE. The CDR3 spans 16 residues. Trimming shortened V by 0 bases and J by 12 bases, and 22 bases separated the two germline ends.

The rearrangement links TRBV18 to TRBJ2-1; unclear D gene. V was shortened by 3 bases and J by 9 bases, with 6 bases between the two germline ends. Germline values: CDR1 KGHSH, CDR2 LQKENI. The CDR3 has 11 amino acids. The CDR3 DNA reads as TGTGCCAGCTCACCTTATAGTGAGCAGTTCTTC. This gives the protein CASSPYSEQFF.

This chain joins TRBV28 and TRBJ1-6; TRBD1 matches at 11 bases. This CDR3 is 16 amino acids long. V gave up 2 bases and J gave up 9 bases; unmatched junction bases: 6. Germline lookup yields CDR1 MDHEN and CDR2 SYDVKM. The CDR3 DNA reads as TGTGCCAGCAGTTTACCCCGGACAGGGGGCCGTTCACCCCTCCACTTT. It codes for CASSLPRTGGRSPLHF.

The chain recombines TRBV6-5 with TRBJ1-3; D call uncertain. The CDR3 has 15 residues. The V end was cut by 2 bases, the J end by 0 bases, with 8 bases between. Germline V gene data show CDR1 as MNHEY and CDR2 as SVGAGI. The CDR3 region is CASSYVPLSGNTIYF. The CDR3, as DNA: TGTGCCAGCAGTTACGTCCCCCTCTCTGGAAACACCATATATTTT.

This clonotype occurred many times. The chain is built from TRBV11-3 and TRBJ2-1; D unresolved. Germline-derived CDR1 and CDR2 are SGHNT and YENEEA. Trimming took 5 bases from V and 4 from J, leaving 6 bases between them. The CDR3 covers 12 residues. CDR3 region: CASSKRYNEQFF. The CDR3 nucleotides are TGTGCCAGCAGCAAAAGATACAATGAGCAGTTCTTC.

J is TRBJ1-1 and V is TRBV15; weak D call: TRBD1 (6 bases). Germline lookup yields CDR1 LNHNV and CDR2 YYDKDF (reference sequence). The CDR3 consists of 18 residues. V was cut by 0 bases and J by 0 bases, with 17 bases left in between. DNA of the CDR3: TGTGCCACCAGCAGAGATACCCTCACGACAGGTGTGAACACTGAAGCTTTCTTT. Protein sequence: CATSRDTLTTGVNTEAFF.

This clonotype was detected only a few times. The genes are TRBV28 and TRBJ2-1; D is uncertain. With 5 bases removed from V and 8 bases from J, the gap between germline ends came to 10 bases. This CDR3 is 12 amino acids long. CDR1 is MDHEN and CDR2 is SYDVKM in the germline V gene. The chain's CDR3 is CASSPPRDEQFF. CDR3 coding DNA: TGTGCCAGCAGTCCTCCCCGGGATGAGCAGTTCTTC.

This clonotype was picked up a small number of times. This sequence joins TRBV7-9 and TRBJ2-7; 8 bases match TRBD2. This CDR3 contains 17 residues. CDR1 and CDR2 from the germline V gene are SEHNR and FQNEAQ (reference sequence). J gave up 1 base and V 9 bases, and 17 bases lay outside the gene matches. CDR3: CASSLPRGGDLSYEQYF. CDR3 DNA sequence: TGTGCCAGTTCCCTCCCCCGGGGGGGAGATCTGTCCTACGAGCAGTACTTC.

This clonotype was detected many times. The chain recombines TRBV2 with TRBJ2-6, with unresolved D. V lost 7 bases and J 5 bases, leaving 9 bases between the germline ends. CDR1 SNHLY and CDR2 FYNNEI come from the germline V gene. The CDR3 is made up of 13 amino acids. In nucleotides, the CDR3 is TGTGCCAGCACCGACATGTGGGCCAACGTCCTGACTTTC. This sequence encodes CASTDMWANVLTF.

The table lists this clonotype with a few counts. V usage is TRBV19 and J usage is TRBJ2-6; TRBD1 aligns across 7 bases. Per germline, CDR1 LNHDA and CDR2 SQIVND (reference sequence). This CDR3 region has 17 residues. V shed 5 bases and J 0 bases; nucleotides not matched to a gene: 7. The CDR3 loop is CASSSQGPSSGANVLTF. CDR3 nucleotide sequence: TGTGCCAGTAGTTCACAGGGGCCCAGCTCTGGGGCCAACGTCCTGACTTTC.

Ten or more counts support this clonotype. The chain has TRBV4-3 and TRBJ2-3; D not certain. V lost 0 bases and J 0 bases, leaving 16 bases between the germline ends. Per germline, CDR1 LGHNA and CDR2 YSLEER. CDR3 length equals 18 residues. CDR3 sequence: CASSQDGRHYPSTDTQYF. DNA of the CDR3: TGCGCCAGCAGCCAAGATGGGCGGCATTATCCTAGCACAGATACGCAGTATTTT.

This clonotype was seen repeatedly, ten times or more. The chain is built from TRBV29-1 and TRBJ2-1; D possibly corresponds to TRBD2 (6 bases). V was cut by 4 bases and J by 7 bases, with 14 bases left in between. CDR1 and CDR2 (germline): SQVTM, ANQGSEA. This CDR3 comprises 13 residues. The chain's CDR3 is CSVAPAGLNEQFF. The CDR3 nucleotides are TGCAGCGTTGCCCCGGCGGGGTTGAATGAGCAGTTCTTC.

This clonotype has a count of ten or more. V and J are TRBV12-3 or TRBV12-4 and TRBJ2-3; D call uncertain. V was trimmed by 5 bases and J by 4 bases, leaving 13 bases between them. This CDR3 is 14 amino acids long. Here the CDR3 reads CASSDSNGPDTQYF. CDR3 DNA sequence: TGTGCCAGCAGTGACTCAAATGGCCCAGATACGCAGTATTTT.

This chain uses TRBV11-2 with TRBJ2-3, with unresolved D. The CDR3 contains 16 residues. Germline V CDR1 and CDR2: SGHAT, FQNNGV. V lost 5 bases and J lost 1, with 16 bases in between. The CDR3 reads CASSPRRFLGTDTQYF. The CDR3 DNA reads TGTGCCAGCAGCCCGAGACGGTTCTTAGGCACAGATACGCAGTATTTT.

There are a few counts of this clonotype. This chain connects TRBV20-1 to TRBJ2-5, with 7 bases lining up with TRBD2. V gave up 0 bases and J gave up 5 bases; unmatched junction bases: 12. Germline CDR1 reads DFQATT; CDR2 reads SNEGSKA (reference sequence). This CDR3 region has 16 residues. The CDR3 DNA is TGCAGTGCTAGAGATAAGGCGGGAGAATATGGGGAGACCCAGTACTTC. It specifies CSARDKAGEYGETQYF.

This clonotype showed up just a few times. The chain employs TRBV28 and TRBJ2-3; tentatively, D is TRBD1 (5 bases). With 6 bases removed from V and 2 bases from J, the gap between germline ends came to 9 bases. This CDR3 has 13 residues. Looked up from germline, CDR1 is MDHEN and CDR2 is SYDVKM. CDR3 residues: CASRGADTDTQYF. CDR3 bases: TGTGCCAGCAGAGGGGCAGACACAGATACGCAGTATTTT.

This clonotype was picked up many times. This sequence joins TRBV12-3 or TRBV12-4 and TRBJ2-5; D ambiguous. Trimming cost V 6 bases and J 1 base, with 9 bases left between them. The CDR3 totals 13 residues. As DNA, the CDR3 is TGTGCCAGCAGCTTGGGCTTCCAAGAGACCCAGTACTTC. This translates into CASSLGFQETQYF.

This clonotype was observed at least ten times. V gene TRBV10-3 combines with J gene TRBJ2-5, with a weak D call TRBD2 (5 bases). The CDR3 extends over 13 amino acids. Trimming left V 3 bases short and J 4 bases short, with 9 bases between. Looked up from germline, CDR1 is ENHRY and CDR2 is SYGVKD. CDR3 coding DNA: TGTGCCATCAGTGAATCGAGGGTAGAGACCCAGTACTTC. It encodes CAISESRVETQYF.

In this sample, this clonotype turned up a few times. This chain connects TRBV5-1 to TRBJ2-2; 9 bases are a match to TRBD1. This CDR3 comprises 14 residues. V trimming: 7 bases; J trimming: 4 bases; junction bases outside the gene matches: 5. Looked up from germline, CDR1 is SGHRS and CDR2 is YFSETQ. The CDR3 nucleotides read TGCGCCAGCGTTCGGGACAGGGTCACCGGGGAGCTGTTTTTT. Protein: CASVRDRVTGELFF.